Sequencing of this T cell receptor (beta chain) was carried out in a study of blood T cell dynamics during melanoma immunotherapy. The overall study: First-line therapy was either pembrolizumab or nivolumab with ipilimumab for metastatic melanoma. General study findings and limits: Whether repertoire-driving clones were melanoma-specific could not be determined.

Generated by immunoSEQ multiplex PCR, the TCRdb table keeps only in-frame clones and is missing some. The sample holds 25,000 to 30,000 clones, around four fifths seen once. Specified time point: week 3, after first cycle of checkpoint inhibitor. Sampling occurred pretreatment (T0) and at week 3 (W3), after cycle one of checkpoint blockade. Response was assessed by RECIST 1.1 at 12 weeks, except a couple of rapid progressors. About this clone itself: Its specificity is not known.

The CDR3 is 16 residues long. Per germline, CDR1 MDHEN and CDR2 SYDVKM. Deletions cut 7 bases from V and 3 bases from J, with 22 bases between. The source of this sequence is a human donor with melanoma. This specimen was blood, taken from a patient treated with checkpoint blockade. The chain has TRBV28 and TRBJ2-7; either TRBD1 or TRBD2 may fit D (5 bases each). CDR3 sequence reads: CASTGPGQGGGYEQYF. Written as DNA, the CDR3 is TGTGCCAGCACCGGACCCGGGCAGGGTGGGGGCTACGAGCAGTACTTC.